A selection of T cell receptor beta chains follows, all from one sample in a study of identical twins. In TCRdb, the 5' RACE reads were re-called with MiXCR into one record per CDR3 protein. The table has approximately 230,000 distinct CDR3 sequences, around 6.5% seen once. These data also formed part of another study, on T cells expressing NK-cell markers.

Sequenced input: CD8+ T cells sorted from blood. Receptor source: a woman aged 18-29 years in good health. Both conserved end residues are part of each CDR3. D genes are given only for firm matches. Clone size is shown for a subset of rows, as once, few, many or a class of expanded clone.

>.|TRBV7-7|many|TRBJ1-2
TGTGCTAGCAGCCCTGGGGGGGACGACGCTTACAACTATGGCTACACCTTC
CASSPGGDDAYNYGYTF
>.|TRBV5-1|.|TRBJ1-1
TGCGCCAGCAGCCTCGGGGGTCGAAGGAACACTGAAGCTTTCTTT
CASSLGGRRNTEAFF
>TRBD1|TRBV5-1|.|TRBJ2-7
TGCGCCAGCAGCTTATCGGACAGGGAGTGGATCGAGCAGTACTTC
CASSLSDREWIEQYF
>TRBD1|TRBV27|few|TRBJ2-4
TGTGCCAGCAGTTGGGGACAGTCGCCTATTCAGTACTTC
CASSWGQSPIQYF
>.|TRBV20-1|many|TRBJ2-1
TGCAGTGCTAGGGGTGGAGCCCTCTCCTACAATGAGCAGTTCTTC
CSARGGALSYNEQFF
>TRBD2|TRBV20-1|few|TRBJ2-6
TGCAGTGCTAGAGCCGTAGCGGGGGGCGTCTCTGGGGCCAACGTCCTGACTTTC
CSARAVAGGVSGANVLTF
>TRBD2|TRBV12-3/TRBV12-4|many|TRBJ2-3
TGTGCCATTCTAACCCCCGGGACTAGCGGGGGCCAAACTAGCACAGATACGCAGTATTTT
CAILTPGTSGGQTSTDTQYF
>.|TRBV12-3/TRBV12-4|.|TRBJ1-6
TGTGCCAGTTCTATGCATGGGCCATTCTATAATTCACCCCTCCACTTT
CASSMHGPFYNSPLHF
>TRBD2|TRBV5-5|.|TRBJ2-1
TGTGCCAGCAGCCGGAGCGGGGAATCCTACAATGAGCAGTTCTTC
CASSRSGESYNEQFF
>.|TRBV21-1|few|TRBJ2-7
TGTGCCAGCAGCAAAGCGCTCAAGTGGACTGCCGCCTACGAGCAGTACTTC
CASSKALKWTAAYEQYF
>TRBD2|TRBV7-9|many|TRBJ2-3
TGTGCCAGCAGCGGGGTAGCGGGAGAAGATACGCAGTATTTT
CASSGVAGEDTQYF
>.|TRBV12-3/TRBV12-4|.|TRBJ1-2
TGTGCCAGCAGCCCAGTAGGGGGAGCCTGGGGCTACACCTTC
CASSPVGGAWGYTF
>.|TRBV6-1|few|TRBJ1-1
TGTGCCAGCAGCAGTCGGGAGGGGATGTACACTGAAGCTTTCTTT
CASSSREGMYTEAFF
>.|TRBV9|.|TRBJ2-5
TGTGCCAGCAGCGTAGAAGAGGAACCCTTTCGAGAGACCCAGTACTTC
CASSVEEEPFRETQYF
>.|TRBV7-9|.|TRBJ2-5
TGTGCCAGCAGCTTAGGGGCCGGTTTCCAGTACTTC
CASSLGAGFQYF
>TRBD2|TRBV4-3|many|TRBJ2-1
TGCGCCAGCAGTCTTACCCACTCCGGGACTAGCGGGAGGGCGGTTGATGAGCAGTTCTTC
CASSLTHSGTSGRAVDEQFF
>.|TRBV24-1|few|TRBJ2-2
TGTGCCACCAGTGATCCCGTTGGGAATACGGCCGGGGAGCTGTTTTTT
CATSDPVGNTAGELFF
>.|TRBV11-2|many|TRBJ2-1
TGTGCCAGCAGCTTAGTAGGTGGGGGGTACAATGAGCAGTTCTTC
CASSLVGGGYNEQFF
>TRBD1|TRBV12-3/TRBV12-4|many|TRBJ1-5
TGTGCCAGCAGCTGGACAGGGGAGTACGGTCAGCCCCAGCATTTT
CASSWTGEYGQPQHF
>.|TRBV10-3|.|TRBJ2-3
TGTGCCATCAGTGACATGGAGGGGATTAGCACAGATACGCAGTATTTT
CAISDMEGISTDTQYF
>.|TRBV27|few|TRBJ1-1
TGTGCCAGCAGTCGACAGTCGGGGGGCGACACTGAAGCTTTCTTT
CASSRQSGGDTEAFF
>TRBD2|TRBV29-1|few|TRBJ2-1
TGCAGCGTTGACTCTAGCGGGGGGGCCTTATCCTACAATGAGCAGTTCTTC
CSVDSSGGALSYNEQFF
>TRBD2|TRBV20-1|many|TRBJ2-7
TGCAGTGCTAGGGTAGCGGGGGGCTCCTACGAGCAGTACTTC
CSARVAGGSYEQYF
>.|TRBV4-2|many|TRBJ1-2
TGTGCCAGCAGCCAGGAGACGGGCTATGGCTACACCTTC
CASSQETGYGYTF
>.|TRBV6-2/TRBV6-3|few|TRBJ1-2
TGTGCCAGCCGAATGACTCGGACTTTACGCTACACCTTC
CASRMTRTLRYTF
>.|TRBV11-2|many|TRBJ1-2
TGTGCCAGCAGCTCGGTCAGGGGAGGACCGAATGGCTACACCTTC
CASSSVRGGPNGYTF
>TRBD2|TRBV27|.|TRBJ2-1
TGTGCCAGCAGTTCACTAGCGAACAGGCAGTTCTTC
CASSSLANRQFF
>.|TRBV9|few|TRBJ2-7
TGTGCCAGCAGCGTAAACCGCGGGGAGCAGTACTTC
CASSVNRGEQYF
>.|TRBV12-5|.|TRBJ2-2
TGTGCTAGTACAGCGGTGTACACCGGGGAGCTGTTTTTT
CASTAVYTGELFF
>.|TRBV7-9|few|TRBJ2-1
TGTGCCAGCAGCCGCCAGGGCGGGGCCCAGTTCTTC
CASSRQGGAQFF
>.|TRBV2|.|TRBJ2-5
TGTGCCAGCAGTAAAAGACCCCAAGAGACCCAGTACTTC
CASSKRPQETQYF